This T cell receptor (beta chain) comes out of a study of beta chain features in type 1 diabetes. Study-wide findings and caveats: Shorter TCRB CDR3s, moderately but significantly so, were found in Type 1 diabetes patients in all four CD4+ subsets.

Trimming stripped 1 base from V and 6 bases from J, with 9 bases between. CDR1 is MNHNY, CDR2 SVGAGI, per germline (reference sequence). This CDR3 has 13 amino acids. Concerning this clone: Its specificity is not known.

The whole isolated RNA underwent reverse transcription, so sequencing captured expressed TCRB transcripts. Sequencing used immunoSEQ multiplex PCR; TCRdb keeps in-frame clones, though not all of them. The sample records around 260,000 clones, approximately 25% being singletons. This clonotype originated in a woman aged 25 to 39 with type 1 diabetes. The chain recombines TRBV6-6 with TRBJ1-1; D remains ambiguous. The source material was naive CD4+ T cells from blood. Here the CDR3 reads CASSYLSGAEAFF. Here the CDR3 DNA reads TGTGCCAGCAGTTACTTGTCCGGGGCTGAAGCTTTCTTT.